This T cell receptor beta chain derives from a study of cytomegalovirus exposure and HLA in healthy donors. Study at large: In a later analysis, it was reported that the roughly 130 validation repertoires had been produced on the same platform as the 500 to 750 repertoires belonging to the first cohort.

The assay was immunoSEQ multiplex PCR, and TCRdb's table has in-frame clones only and misses some. The data show roughly 120,000 clones, roughly nine tenths seen once. Germline V gives CDR1 SGHNT, CDR2 YYREEE (reference sequence). The CDR3 has 14 amino acids. V was clipped by 3 bases and J by 7 bases; unmatched bases: 7. Study-wide findings and caveats: TCR beta chains numbering more than 150 were designated cytomegalovirus-associated. TCR sequences were mostly rare, though some public TCRs occurred in many donors.

Concerning this clone itself: The target antigen is unknown.

The clonotype originates from a man aged 18 to 30 in good health and CMV-seropositive. V is TRBV5-4 and J is TRBJ1-2; 9 nucleotides align to TRBD1. The sample taken for sequencing was PBMCs. CDR3 sequence (DNA): TGTGCCAGCAGCTCACCGGGACAGGGCGCTGGCTACACCTTC. Translating gives CASSSPGQGAGYTF.